A single sample gave rise to the 19 T cell receptor beta chains below, sequenced in a study of blood T cell repertoires in COVID-19. Clones were sequenced by immunoSEQ multiplex PCR, and TCRdb holds only the in-frame ones, with some missing. This table holds around 100,000 clones, more than 65% found once. The sequencing input was peripheral blood. These receptor sequences come from a man aged 60 to 69 with acute or convalescent COVID-19.

V is TRBV11-2 and J is TRBJ1-2; maybe TRBD1 (6 bases). The CDR3 is 14 amino acids. Between the trimmed V and J ends, which lost 5 bases and 4 bases, there was a span of 14 bases. Germline lookup yields CDR1 SGHAT and CDR2 FQNNGV. This chain's CDR3 is CASSQLGQSYGYTF. The CDR3 coding sequence is TGTGCCAGCAGCCAACTAGGACAGTCCTATGGCTACACCTTC. The variable domain in full, with the rest retrieved from reference TRBV11-2 and TRBJ1-2, is EAGVAQSPRYKIIEKRQSVAFWCNPISGHATLYWYQQILGQGPKLLIQFQNNGVVDDSQLPKDRFSAERLKGVDSTLKIQPAKLEDSAVYLCASSQLGQSYGYTFGSGTRLTVV.

This chain uses TRBV27 with TRBJ1-5; D possibly corresponds to TRBD1 (6 bases). This CDR3 contains 13 residues. Germline loops: CDR1 MNHEY, CDR2 SMNVEV (reference sequence). Trimming took 8 bases from V and 7 from J, leaving 15 bases between them. CDR3 sequence: CASGQTATQPQHF. The DNA of the CDR3 is TGTGCCAGCGGACAGACAGCTACCCAGCCCCAGCATTTT.

This chain joins TRBV4-2 and TRBJ2-4, with 8 bases fitting TRBD2. V lost 3 bases to trimming and J lost 0 bases; unmatched junction nucleotides: 7. CDR3 size: 17 residues. Looked up from germline, CDR1 is LGHNA and CDR2 is YNFKEQ. The CDR3 sequence is CASSHASAGGAKNIQYF. In nucleotides, the CDR3 is TGTGCCAGCAGCCACGCCTCTGCGGGGGGAGCCAAAAACATTCAGTACTTC.

This chain joins TRBV5-1 and TRBJ1-1; 9 positions agree with TRBD1. CDR1 is SGHRS and CDR2 is YFSETQ in the germline V gene. CDR3 size: 12 residues. The trim removed 4 bases at V and 11 bases at J, leaving 6 bases unmatched. The CDR3 nucleotides read TGCGCCAGCAGCAGGACAGGGGCGGGTGCTTTCTTT. Translating gives CASSRTGAGAFF.

This chain links TRBV2 with TRBJ2-2; D may be TRBD2 (5 bases). The ends were cut back, 7 bases at V and 6 bases at J, with 15 bases in the middle. The CDR3 runs 14 residues. The germline gives CDR1 SNHLY, CDR2 FYNNEI. CDR3 in DNA: TGTGCCAGCACTACCGCCGGGGAAGCCGGGGAGCTGTTTTTT. Protein sequence: CASTTAGEAGELFF.

There are a few counts of this clone. The rearrangement links TRBV6-6 to TRBJ2-5; the match to TRBD1 covers 7 bases. Germline loops: CDR1 MNHNY, CDR2 SVGAGI (reference sequence). V shed 4 bases and J 4 bases; nucleotides not matched to a gene: 3. This CDR3 comprises 13 residues. The CDR3 is CASSSRQGETQYF. The CDR3, as DNA: TGTGCCAGCAGTTCCAGACAGGGAGAGACCCAGTACTTC.

The sample holds a few counts of this clone. The chain links TRBV9 to TRBJ1-2; D is unresolved. V gave up 6 bases and J gave up 2 bases, with 14 bases separating them. The CDR3 totals 14 residues. Germline values: CDR1 SGDLS, CDR2 YYNGEE. In nucleotides, the CDR3 is TGTGCCAGCACCAAAACGGAAGCGAACTATGGCTACACCTTC. It yields the protein CASTKTEANYGYTF.

V and J are TRBV9 and TRBJ2-1, with 7 bases fitting TRBD1. Looked up from germline, CDR1 is SGDLS and CDR2 is YYNGEE. The CDR3 loop spans 14 amino acids. J lost 7 bases, V lost 4 bases, and 8 bases had no gene match. The chain's CDR3 is CASSTISQGNEQFF. The DNA for the CDR3 is TGTGCCAGCAGCACTATATCACAGGGGAATGAGCAGTTCTTC.

The DNA of the CDR3 is TGTGCCAGCAGTTACACAGGGGTAACTGAAGCTTTCTTT. Translation: CASSYTGVTEAFF. V and J are TRBV6-2 or TRBV6-3 and TRBJ1-1; 7 bases match TRBD1. Germline CDR1 and CDR2: MNHEY and SVGEGT. The junction had 2 bases not matched to a gene; V was cut back by 2 bases and J by 5 bases. This CDR3 is built from 13 residues.

This clone was recorded once. This chain uses TRBV11-1 with TRBJ2-1; TRBD2 aligns across 11 bases. Germline CDR1 reads SGHAT; CDR2 reads FQDESV (reference sequence). V gave up 5 bases and J gave up 2 bases; unmatched junction bases: 2. The CDR3 sequence is 15 residues long. The CDR3 DNA reads TGTGCCAGCAGCCATAGCGGGGGGGCCTACAATGAGCAGTTCTTC. Translated, it gives CASSHSGGAYNEQFF.

V and J are TRBV19 and TRBJ2-1, with D maybe TRBD1 (6 bases). The CDR3 sequence is 15 residues long. Germline assignment: CDR1 LNHDA and CDR2 SQIVND (reference sequence). The V and J ends lost 3 bases and 2 bases respectively, with 11 bases between them. In DNA, the CDR3 is TGTGCCAGTAGTATCGGGCAGGGGACCTACAATGAGCAGTTCTTC. Protein: CASSIGQGTYNEQFF.

The V gene is TRBV18, the J gene TRBJ2-5, with a tentative D call TRBD2 (5 bases). Germline CDR1 reads KGHSH; CDR2 reads LQKENI. Trimming took off 1 base at V and 3 bases at J, with 9 bases between the two ends. The CDR3 length is 14 residues. Here the CDR3 reads CASSPQRYEETQYF. DNA for the CDR3: TGTGCCAGCTCACCACAGCGGTACGAAGAGACCCAGTACTTC.

V usage is TRBV7-2 and J usage is TRBJ2-7; perhaps TRBD2 as D (6 bases). The CDR3 sequence is 15 residues long. CDR1 and CDR2 from the germline V gene are SGHTA and FQGNSA. V dropped 4 bases and J dropped 0 bases, with 13 bases sitting between them. CDR3 sequence reads: CASSSPGVNSYEQYF. The CDR3 DNA follows: TGTGCCAGCAGCTCGCCGGGAGTGAACTCCTACGAGCAGTACTTC.

The J gene is TRBJ1-5, the V gene TRBV5-8; 7 bases align to TRBD1. V dropped 4 bases and J dropped 2; count of bases not matched to a gene: 6. The CDR3 contains 15 residues. Germline CDR1 is SGHTS and CDR2 is YDEGEE. In DNA, the CDR3 is TGTGCCAGCAGCGAAACCGGGACAGGCAATCAGCCCCAGCATTTT. Amino acid sequence: CASSETGTGNQPQHF.

The V gene is TRBV4-3, the J gene TRBJ2-1, with 8 positions matching TRBD2. Germline CDR1 and CDR2: LGHNA and YSLEER. This CDR3 is built from 14 residues. V lost 1 base, J lost 11 bases, and 7 bases stayed unmatched. CDR3 amino acids: CASSQAYSGAKQFF. The CDR3, as DNA: TGCGCCAGCAGCCAAGCCTATAGCGGGGCTAAGCAGTTCTTC.

With respect to this clone: Additional DNA sequences in this sample encode the identical CDR3. The genes are TRBV6-2 or TRBV6-3 and TRBJ1-5; D gene ambiguous. The germline V gene has CDR1 MNHEY and CDR2 SVGEGT. The CDR3 is made up of 13 amino acids. V dropped 5 bases and J dropped 2 bases, with 7 bases sitting between them. The CDR3 sequence: CASSPRGNQPQHF. In DNA, the CDR3 is TGTGCCAGCAGTCCCCGGGGCAATCAGCCCCAGCATTTT.

This chain joins TRBV5-1 and TRBJ2-1; D is possibly TRBD2 (5 bases). The V end was cut by 4 bases, the J end by 2 bases, with 16 bases between. There are 16 residues in the CDR3. Germline V gene lookup returns CDR1 SGHRS and CDR2 YFSETQ. The CDR3 region is CASSPLGLRAYNEQFF. For the CDR3, the DNA is TGCGCCAGCAGCCCACTAGGACTTCGGGCCTACAATGAGCAGTTCTTC.

The gene calls are TRBV4-2 and TRBJ2-7, with 7 bases identical to TRBD2. The CDR3 extends over 16 amino acids. Trimming cost V 0 bases and J 6 bases; bases outside gene matches: 11. CDR1 LGHNA and CDR2 YNFKEQ come from the germline V gene. CDR3 region: CASSQDLGLVRGEQYF. The CDR3 DNA sequence: TGTGCCAGCAGCCAAGATCTTGGACTAGTAAGGGGCGAGCAGTACTTC.

The V gene is TRBV4-3, the J gene TRBJ2-7, with D maybe TRBD2 (6 bases). The CDR3 consists of 15 residues. Trimming took 0 bases from V and 5 from J, leaving 14 bases between them. The germline gives CDR1 LGHNA, CDR2 YSLEER. The DNA of the CDR3 is TGCGCCAGCAGCCAAGATGCGGGGACTGGGAACGAGCAGTACTTC. Translation: CASSQDAGTGNEQYF.